This is a list of T cell receptor beta chains from one sample in a study of blood T cell repertoires in COVID-19. Some clones are missing from TCRdb's copy, which holds only in-frame ones; the method was immunoSEQ multiplex PCR. The table includes around 300,000 clones, under 90% detected once. Sequencing input: peripheral blood. These receptors were taken from a man aged 45-60 years with acute or convalescent COVID-19. Both conserved end residues are trimmed from each CDR3. D genes are given only for firm matches.

J: TRBJ1-5; D: NA; V: TRBV7-3; CDR3: ASSLVGGNQPQH
J: TRBJ2-1; D: NA; V: TRBV4-1; CDR3: ASSQAYAGNEQF
J: TRBJ1-1; D: NA; V: TRBV30; CDR3: AWSAGLNTEAF
J: TRBJ2-2; D: TRBD1; V: TRBV27; CDR3: ASSFWDRNTGELF
J: TRBJ1-4; D: TRBD1; V: TRBV7-7; CDR3: ASSAGTGVGEKLF
J: TRBJ2-3; D: TRBD2; V: TRBV15; CDR3: AAGPITRGGRTDTQY
J: TRBJ2-5; D: NA; V: TRBV5-1; CDR3: ASSPWGGPRETQY
J: TRBJ2-5; D: NA; V: TRBV2; CDR3: ASSVGRETQY
J: TRBJ1-1; D: NA; V: TRBV30; CDR3: AWSVMGGPAF
J: TRBJ1-1; D: NA; V: TRBV6-4; CDR3: ASSRQVHTEAF
J: TRBJ2-1; D: TRBD1; V: TRBV10-3; CDR3: AIRGRGLYNEQF
J: TRBJ2-5; D: TRBD2; V: TRBV7-2; CDR3: ASSLAASGADRRTQY
J: TRBJ1-1; D: TRBD1; V: TRBV30; CDR3: ACGQGYTEAF
J: TRBJ1-1; D: NA; V: TRBV5-1; CDR3: ASSGQGGTEAF